This paragraph covers one T cell receptor (beta chain) sequence. Its antigen is not identified. This specimen comes from a study of T cell responses to AZD1222 COVID-19 vaccine. General observations from the study: Close to half of all spike-specific TCRs reportedly target regions of the variants that are unmutated.

Generated by immunoSEQ multiplex PCR, the TCRdb table keeps only in-frame clones and is missing some. Among tens of thousands of clones, about nine tenths were seen once, and the ten largest hold over 3%. Sequencing used peripheral blood, obtained 28 days after the second AZD1222 dose. The receptor comes from an adult who received the AZD1222 COVID-19 vaccine.

In DNA, the CDR3 is TGTGCCAGCAGTTTAGCCGGGGAGGGTGAGCAGTTCTTC. Its protein is CASSLAGEGEQFF. The chain employs TRBV12-3 or TRBV12-4 and TRBJ2-1; TRBD2 aligns across 7 bases. The CDR3 runs to 13 residues. V was clipped by 0 bases and J by 9 bases; unmatched bases: 2.